This note documents a single T cell receptor beta chain sequence. Its binding antigen is unknown. One base away there is no much larger clone; base qualities are not given. These data come from a study of B cell selection in AIRE deficiency (dated by TCRdb to about 2019). In terms of the full investigation: Researchers compared the TCRbeta repertoires of sorted blood CD4+ conventional T cells and regulatory T cells from AIRE-deficient patients with the corresponding repertoires from healthy controls. The TCR-sequenced cohort comprised about 5 AIRE-deficient APECED patients and about 5 healthy control donors.

Conventional CD4 T cells were sorted as cells that were CD4+CD127+. The AIRE-deficient patients had APECED syndrome. A FACSAria flow cytometer was used to sort the Tconv and Treg cells intended for TCRbeta sequencing. The sorted cells were collected in 5-ml round-bottom polystyrene tubes, and the dry cell pellets were frozen at -80 degrees C prior to sequencing. Inclusive of the bounding cysteine and phenylalanine, the CDR3 is 12 residues long. The read is trimmed to its CDR3 DNA, 36 bases read in frame from base 1. Based on the germline V gene, the CDR1 and CDR2 sequences are MNHEY and SVGAGI. Cut back by 6 bases and 5 bases, the V and J ends lie 10 bases apart. The immunoSEQ platform was used for TCRbeta chain sequencing. Per the source publication's procedure: When conventional T cell repertoires were pooled, 85,000 to 120,000 distinct in-frame TCRbeta sequences were obtained from patients and over 130,000 from healthy donors. Treg TCRbeta sequences shared by two or more individuals were defined as public, and these public Treg TCRbeta sequences were subsequently searched for in Tconv repertoires. Differences between groups were assessed by Mann-Whitney U tests with Bonferroni-Dunn correction in GraphPad Prism 7.03. TCRdb obtained this table from immuneACCESS and retained in-frame rearrangements with V and J assigned. These tables miss some clones; where compared with another copy, unresolved V genes account for less than half of the shortfall, and the remainder is unexplained. The DNA was the basis for D and trimming; V, J and clone size are from that table. The sample profile shows some 24,000 clones; just under 97% of them were found once. Approximately 0.2% of the sample is in the top ten clones.

What the authors observed across the whole study: CDR3s were shorter in shared Treg sequences, reflecting a bias toward rearrangements that have few non-templated nucleotide insertions. Sequencing covered only TCRbeta chains, and about 35% of shared healthy-donor Treg sequences were also present in healthy Tconv, possibly due to differing TCRalpha chains. Among approximately 3,400 shared Treg TCRbeta sequences, about 30% were shared exclusively by healthy donors and 7% to 9.5% exclusively by patients, which suggests that Treg selection is less efficient in the absence of AIRE. In terms of TCRBV gene usage, CDR3 length and TCR diversity, Tconv and Treg cells from AIRE-deficient patients looked similar to Tconv and Treg cells from healthy donors. Around a third of the Treg TCRbeta sequences shared among healthy donors were found in patient Tconv cells, which suggests that Treg-biased clones were diverted into the Tconv compartment.

The rearrangement joined TRBV6-5 to TRBJ1-2; the D gene is not confidently resolved. Input material: conventional CD4+ T cells sorted from PBMCs. The origin of this receptor is a human donor with AIRE deficiency. The base sequence is TGTGCCAGCAGGACGGGAGGATATGGCTACACCTTC. Its amino acids are CASRTGGYGYTF.